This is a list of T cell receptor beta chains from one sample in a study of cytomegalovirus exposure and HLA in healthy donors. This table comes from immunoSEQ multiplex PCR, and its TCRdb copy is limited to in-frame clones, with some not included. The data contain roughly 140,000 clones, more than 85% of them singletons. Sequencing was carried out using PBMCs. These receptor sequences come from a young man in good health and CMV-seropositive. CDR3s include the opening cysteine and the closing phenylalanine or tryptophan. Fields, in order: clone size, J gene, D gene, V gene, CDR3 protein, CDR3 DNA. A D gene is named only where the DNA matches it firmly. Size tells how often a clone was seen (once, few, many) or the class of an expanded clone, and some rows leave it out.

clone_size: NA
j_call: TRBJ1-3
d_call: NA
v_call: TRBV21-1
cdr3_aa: CASKYAGGDPGNTIYF
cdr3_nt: TGTGCCAGCAAATACGCAGGGGGAGATCCTGGAAACACCATATATTTT

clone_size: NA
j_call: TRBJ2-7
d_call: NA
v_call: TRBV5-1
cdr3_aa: CASSLGGDGNEQYF
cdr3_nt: TGCGCCAGCAGCTTGGGGGGAGATGGGAACGAGCAGTACTTC

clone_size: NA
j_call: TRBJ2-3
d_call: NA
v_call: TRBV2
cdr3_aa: CASRSTGRSTDTQYF
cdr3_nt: TGTGCCAGCAGGTCGACAGGAAGAAGCACAGATACGCAGTATTTT

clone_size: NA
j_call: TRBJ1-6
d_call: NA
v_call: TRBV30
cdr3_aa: CAWRWGQYNSPLHF
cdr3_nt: TGTGCCTGGAGGTGGGGGCAGTATAATTCACCCCTCCACTTT

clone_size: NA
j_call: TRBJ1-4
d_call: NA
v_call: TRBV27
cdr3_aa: CASSFGGVGEKLFF
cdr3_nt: TGTGCCAGCAGTTTCGGAGGGGTAGGGGAAAAACTGTTTTTT

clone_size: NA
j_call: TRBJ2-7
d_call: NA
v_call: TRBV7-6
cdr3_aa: CASSSGAGVGDEQYF
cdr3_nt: TGTGCCAGCAGCTCGGGGGCGGGAGTTGGCGACGAGCAGTACTTC

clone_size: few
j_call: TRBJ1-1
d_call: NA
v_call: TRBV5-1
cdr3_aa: CASSFSENTEAFF
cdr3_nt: TGCGCCAGCAGCTTTTCAGAGAACACTGAAGCTTTCTTT

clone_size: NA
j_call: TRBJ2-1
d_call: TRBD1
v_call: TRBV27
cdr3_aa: CASSLFGRGPTDEQFF
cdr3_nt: TGTGCCAGCAGTTTATTTGGCAGGGGGCCGACCGATGAGCAGTTCTTC

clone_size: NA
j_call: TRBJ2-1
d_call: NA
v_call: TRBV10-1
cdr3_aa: CASSEGSGTLYNEQFF
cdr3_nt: TGCGCCAGCAGTGAGGGGAGCGGGACACTTTACAATGAGCAGTTCTTC

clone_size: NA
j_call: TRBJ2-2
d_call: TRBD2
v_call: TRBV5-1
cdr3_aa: CASSLVAGTLDGELFF
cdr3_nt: TGCGCCAGCAGCTTGGTAGCGGGGACGTTGGACGGGGAGCTGTTTTTT

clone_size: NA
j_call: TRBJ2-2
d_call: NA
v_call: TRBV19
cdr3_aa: CASSINRVAGELFF
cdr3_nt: TGTGCCAGTAGTATTAACAGGGTCGCCGGGGAGCTGTTTTTT

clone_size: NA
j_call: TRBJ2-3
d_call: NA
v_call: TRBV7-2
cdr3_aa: CASSRFTDTQYF
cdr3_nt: TGTGCCAGCAGCCGGTTCACAGATACGCAGTATTTT

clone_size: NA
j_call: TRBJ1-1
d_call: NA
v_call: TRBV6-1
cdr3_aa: CASSEVDSEAFF
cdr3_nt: TGTGCCAGCAGTGAAGTTGACAGTGAAGCTTTCTTT

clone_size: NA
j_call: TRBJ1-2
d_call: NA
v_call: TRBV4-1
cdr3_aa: CASSHPGGTYGYTF
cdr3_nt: TGCGCCAGCAGCCACCCCGGAGGGACCTATGGCTACACCTTC

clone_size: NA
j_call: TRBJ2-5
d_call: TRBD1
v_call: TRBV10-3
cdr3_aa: CAISDPTGGFGAGETQYF
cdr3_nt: TGTGCCATCAGTGATCCGACAGGGGGTTTTGGGGCCGGAGAGACCCAGTACTTC

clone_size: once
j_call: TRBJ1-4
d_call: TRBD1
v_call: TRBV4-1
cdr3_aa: CASSLTGGAGEKLFF
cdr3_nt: TGCGCCAGCAGCCTGACAGGGGGCGCAGGTGAAAAACTGTTTTTT

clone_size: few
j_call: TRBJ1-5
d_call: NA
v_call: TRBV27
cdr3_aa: CASSRGSNQPQHF
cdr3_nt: TGTGCCAGCAGCCGCGGGAGCAATCAGCCCCAGCATTTT

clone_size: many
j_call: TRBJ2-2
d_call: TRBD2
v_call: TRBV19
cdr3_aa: CASTLPGGTGELFF
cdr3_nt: TGTGCCAGTACCCTTCCGGGAGGCACCGGGGAGCTGTTTTTT

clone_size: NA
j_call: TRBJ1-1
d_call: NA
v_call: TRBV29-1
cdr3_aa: CSVEDAGRRTEAFF
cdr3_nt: TGCAGCGTTGAAGACGCAGGGCGACGGACTGAAGCTTTCTTT

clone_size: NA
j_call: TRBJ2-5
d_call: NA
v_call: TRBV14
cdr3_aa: CASSHLTTGETQYF
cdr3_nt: TGTGCCAGCAGCCACCTGACTACGGGGGAGACCCAGTACTTC

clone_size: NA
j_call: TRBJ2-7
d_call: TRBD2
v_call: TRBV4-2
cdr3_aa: CASSQEPPSGVPNEQYF
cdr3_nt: TGTGCCAGCAGCCAAGAACCACCTAGCGGGGTCCCTAACGAGCAGTACTTC

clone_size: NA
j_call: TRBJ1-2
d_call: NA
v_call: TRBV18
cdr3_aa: CASSPEPNYGYTF
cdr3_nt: TGTGCCAGCTCACCGGAGCCTAACTATGGCTACACCTTC

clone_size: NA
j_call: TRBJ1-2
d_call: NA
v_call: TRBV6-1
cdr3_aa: CASRQDQQMGGYTF
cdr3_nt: TGTGCCAGTAGACAGGACCAACAGATGGGTGGCTACACCTTC

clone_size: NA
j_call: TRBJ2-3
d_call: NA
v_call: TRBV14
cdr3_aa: CASSLTPGMGTDTQYF
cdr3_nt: TGTGCCAGCAGCCTGACACCCGGGATGGGCACAGATACGCAGTATTTT

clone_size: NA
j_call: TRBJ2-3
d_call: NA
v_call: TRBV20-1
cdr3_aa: CSASSADTQYF
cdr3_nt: TGCAGTGCTTCTAGCGCAGATACGCAGTATTTT

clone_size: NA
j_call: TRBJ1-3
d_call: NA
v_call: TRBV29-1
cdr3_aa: CSATYTQDSGNTIYF
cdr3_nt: TGCAGCGCTACTTATACTCAGGACTCTGGAAACACCATATATTTT

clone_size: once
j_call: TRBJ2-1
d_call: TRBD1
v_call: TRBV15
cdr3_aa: CATRLQGAAYNEQFF
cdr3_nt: TGTGCCACCAGATTACAGGGGGCGGCATACAATGAGCAGTTCTTC

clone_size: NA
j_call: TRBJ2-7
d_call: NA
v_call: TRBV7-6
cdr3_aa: CASSLGGVAYEQYF
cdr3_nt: TGTGCCAGCAGCTTAGGGGGCGTGGCCTACGAGCAGTACTTC

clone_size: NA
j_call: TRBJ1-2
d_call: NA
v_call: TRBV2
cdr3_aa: CASSGWLGQEGYTF
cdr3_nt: TGTGCCAGCAGTGGGTGGTTGGGGCAGGAAGGCTACACCTTC

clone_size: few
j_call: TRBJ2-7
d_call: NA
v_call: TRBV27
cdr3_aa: CAIRQSGLGSYEQYF
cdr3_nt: TGTGCCATCCGGCAGTCAGGTCTTGGGTCCTACGAGCAGTACTTC

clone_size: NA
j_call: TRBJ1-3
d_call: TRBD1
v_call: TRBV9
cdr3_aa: CASSTHATGSSGNTIYF
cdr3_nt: TGTGCCAGCAGCACTCATGCGACAGGGAGCTCTGGAAACACCATATATTTT

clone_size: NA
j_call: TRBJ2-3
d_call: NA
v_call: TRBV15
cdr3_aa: CATSRELRTNPTDTQYF
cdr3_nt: TGTGCCACCAGCAGAGAACTTAGGACTAATCCCACAGATACGCAGTATTTT

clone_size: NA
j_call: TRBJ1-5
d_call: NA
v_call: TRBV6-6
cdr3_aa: CASSAQGNNQPQHF
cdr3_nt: TGTGCCAGCAGTGCACAGGGTAACAATCAGCCCCAGCATTTT

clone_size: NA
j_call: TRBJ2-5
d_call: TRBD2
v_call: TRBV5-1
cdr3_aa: CASSSTSGGAQYF
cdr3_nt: TGCGCCAGCAGCTCGACTAGCGGGGGGGCCCAGTACTTC

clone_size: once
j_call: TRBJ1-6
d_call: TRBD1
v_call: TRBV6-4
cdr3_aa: CASRDGIGTGAPRGYNSPLHF
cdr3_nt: TGTGCCAGCAGGGACGGTATTGGGACAGGGGCTCCGAGGGGTTATAATTCACCCCTCCACTTT

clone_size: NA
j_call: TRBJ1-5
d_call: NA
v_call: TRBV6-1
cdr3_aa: CASSAYTIWDITGSYQPQHF
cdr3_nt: TGTGCCAGCAGTGCATATACTATTTGGGACATAACAGGTTCTTATCAGCCCCAGCATTTT

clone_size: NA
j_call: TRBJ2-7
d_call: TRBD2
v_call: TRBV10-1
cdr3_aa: CASTPGGARQYF
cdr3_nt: TGCGCCAGCACCCCCGGGGGGGCGCGGCAGTACTTC

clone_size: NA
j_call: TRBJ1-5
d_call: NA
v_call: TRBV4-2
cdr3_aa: CASSQEGPGEPQHF
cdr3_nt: TGTGCCAGCAGCCAAGAGGGGCCCGGAGAGCCCCAGCATTTT

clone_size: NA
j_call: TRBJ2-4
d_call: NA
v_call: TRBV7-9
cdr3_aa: CASSLSWTDWDQNIQYF
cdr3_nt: TGTGCCAGCAGCTTATCCTGGACAGATTGGGACCAAAACATTCAGTACTTC

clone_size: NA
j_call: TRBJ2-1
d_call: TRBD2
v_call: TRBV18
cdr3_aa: CASSPIWTSGRRNNEQFF
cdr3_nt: TGTGCCAGCTCACCGATATGGACTAGCGGGAGGAGGAACAATGAGCAGTTCTTC

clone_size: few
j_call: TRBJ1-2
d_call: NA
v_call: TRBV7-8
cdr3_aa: CASSSRTAYYGYTF
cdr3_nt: TGTGCCAGCAGCTCAAGGACAGCCTACTATGGCTACACCTTC

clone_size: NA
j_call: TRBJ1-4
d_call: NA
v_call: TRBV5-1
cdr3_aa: CASSAGPPPEKLFF
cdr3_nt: TGCGCCAGCAGCGCGGGCCCCCCGCCGGAAAAACTGTTTTTT

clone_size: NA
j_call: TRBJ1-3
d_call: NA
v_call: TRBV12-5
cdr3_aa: CASGNLTLGGQEFSGNTIYF
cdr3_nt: TGTGCTAGTGGCAACCTCACCTTGGGGGGGCAAGAGTTCTCTGGAAACACCATATATTTT

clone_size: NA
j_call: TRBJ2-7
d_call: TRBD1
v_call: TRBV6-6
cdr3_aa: CASSQPDRVGAYEQYF
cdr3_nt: TGTGCCAGCAGTCAACCGGACAGGGTGGGCGCCTACGAGCAGTACTTC

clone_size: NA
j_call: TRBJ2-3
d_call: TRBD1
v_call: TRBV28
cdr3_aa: CASSLAIDRGLVDTQYF
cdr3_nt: TGTGCCAGCAGTCTAGCCATAGACAGGGGTTTAGTAGATACGCAGTATTTT

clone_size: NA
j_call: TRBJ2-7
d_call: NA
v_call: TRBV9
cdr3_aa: CASSVGRRDYEQYF
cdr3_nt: TGTGCCAGCAGCGTAGGCCGGCGGGACTACGAGCAGTACTTC

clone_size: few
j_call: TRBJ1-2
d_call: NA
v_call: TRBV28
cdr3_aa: CASRAPGTSGYTF
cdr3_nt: TGTGCCAGCAGGGCCCCGGGGACAAGTGGCTACACCTTC

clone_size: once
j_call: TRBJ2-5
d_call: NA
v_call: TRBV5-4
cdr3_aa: CASSLRGTQETQYF
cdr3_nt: TGTGCCAGCAGCCTCCGGGGGACTCAAGAGACCCAGTACTTC